This TCR beta chain originates from a study of blood T cell repertoires in COVID-19. Sequencing used immunoSEQ multiplex PCR; TCRdb keeps in-frame clones, though not all of them. The repertoire consists of over 50,000 clones, with around 80% occurring once and the leading ten covering about 15%. Germline lookup yields CDR1 MDHEN and CDR2 SYDVKM. CDR3 size: 18 residues. J lost 6 bases, V lost 7 bases, and 23 bases had no gene match. The sequence was obtained from a man older than 75 with acute or convalescent COVID-19. Sequenced: peripheral blood. The gene calls are TRBV28 and TRBJ2-7; 8 bases match TRBD1. CDR3 residues: CASKIPKGQFSTGGEQYF. CDR3 DNA sequence: TGTGCCAGCAAAATCCCGAAAGGACAGTTCTCTACAGGGGGCGAGCAGTACTTC. Using reference TRBV28 and TRBJ2-7 for the parts outside the CDR3, the full variable domain is DVKVTQSSRYLVKRTGEKVFLECVQDMDHENMFWYRQDPGLGLRLIYFSYDVKMKEKGDIPEGYSVSREKKERFSLILESASTNQTSMYLCASKIPKGQFSTGGEQYFGPGTRLTVT.